The clone carrying this T cell receptor beta chain was observed once. This entry is derived from a study of cytomegalovirus exposure and HLA in healthy donors. Although they were nominally healthy when sampled, donors likely had unrecorded immune exposures. PCR involved 60 Vbeta and 13 Jbeta primers. Sequencing used immunoSEQ multiplex PCR; TCRdb keeps in-frame clones, though not all of them. The table lists around 130,000 clones, around 85% of them singletons. The germline CDR1 and CDR2 sequences are SGHDT and YYEEEE. CDR3 length: 15 amino acids. V lost 4 bases to trimming and J lost 0 bases, with 13 bases between them.

Source material: PBMCs. This sequence joins TRBV5-6 and TRBJ2-5; TRBD2 is a possible D gene (6 bases). This clonotype originated in a boy between 5 and 17 years old in good health and CMV-seronegative. In DNA, the CDR3 is TGTGCCAGCAGCCCCGGACTAACCAACCAAGAGACCCAGTACTTC. Encoded protein: CASSPGLTNQETQYF.